This T cell receptor beta chain was profiled in a study of post-analysis software for immune sequencing data. About the study: Recorded subtypes: relapsing-remitting, secondary progressive, progressive-relapsing; some patients unannotated. Overall study results and limits: Controls showed lower frequencies than patients for roughly 5 TRBV segments, and TRBV5-6, TRBV5-1 and TRBV20-1 were among these.

Every TCR beta cDNA library bore unique molecular identifiers. From approximately 0.95 to 9.8 million T cells, 500,000 or so cDNA molecules were obtained. TCRdb reprocessed the PCR reads via MiXCR and lists one record per CDR3 protein. The repertoire holds some 690,000 distinct CDR3 sequences, 30% seen once, with approximately 0.6% in the top ten. On this clonotype: The antigen is unknown.

V was clipped by 3 bases and J by 4 bases, with 7 bases between them. CDR1 ENHRY and CDR2 SYGVKD come from the germline V gene. This CDR3 has 12 amino acids. This receptor was taken from a girl aged 10 to 17 with multiple sclerosis. Input material: blood. The V and J genes are TRBV10-3 and TRBJ2-7, with D unclear. The CDR3 loop reads CAISDRSYEQYF. The CDR3 nucleotides read TGTGCCATCAGTGACCGGAGTTACGAGCAGTACTTC.